These T cell receptor beta chains were read from a single sample in a study of blood T cell repertoires in COVID-19. The repertoire was sequenced with immunoSEQ multiplex PCR; TCRdb's copy has only in-frame clones and lacks some. The data show 250,000 or so clones, approximately 86% seen once. The sequencing sample was made of peripheral blood. These receptors all come from a woman aged 70-85 years with active or convalescent COVID-19. CDR3s include the opening cysteine and the closing phenylalanine or tryptophan. The order of the fields is D gene, CDR3 length, clone size, V gene, J gene, CDR3 protein, CDR3 DNA. The D gene is left open where the match is weak. Not all rows give a size; the values are once, few, many and, for expanded clones, a class.

d_call: TRBD1; cdr3_length: 15; clone_size: .; v_call: TRBV6-5; j_call: TRBJ1-1; cdr3_aa: CASRTPTGANTEAFF; cdr3_nt: TGTGCCAGCAGGACCCCGACAGGGGCGAACACTGAAGCTTTCTTT
d_call: .; cdr3_length: 19; clone_size: .; v_call: TRBV12-2; j_call: TRBJ1-6; cdr3_aa: CASRFSFEGTGPATSPLHF; cdr3_nt: TGTGCAAGTCGCTTTAGTTTTGAGGGGACAGGTCCAGCCACTTCACCCCTCCACTTT
d_call: .; cdr3_length: 16; clone_size: .; v_call: TRBV7-6; j_call: TRBJ1-3; cdr3_aa: CASSLAQRGSGNTIYF; cdr3_nt: TGTGCCAGCAGCTTAGCCCAGAGGGGGTCTGGAAACACCATATATTTT
d_call: .; cdr3_length: 12; clone_size: .; v_call: TRBV12-3/TRBV12-4; j_call: TRBJ1-2; cdr3_aa: CASSFSPLYGTF; cdr3_nt: TGTGCCAGCAGTTTCTCCCCCCTTTACGGGACCTTC
d_call: TRBD1; cdr3_length: 13; clone_size: few; v_call: TRBV11-2; j_call: TRBJ1-1; cdr3_aa: CASSSQGVSETFF; cdr3_nt: TGTGCCAGCAGCTCCCAGGGGGTGTCCGAAACTTTCTTT
d_call: .; cdr3_length: 13; clone_size: .; v_call: TRBV11-3; j_call: TRBJ2-7; cdr3_aa: CASSLRGTNEQYF; cdr3_nt: TGTGCCAGCAGCTTACGCGGGACGAACGAGCAGTACTTC
d_call: .; cdr3_length: 15; clone_size: .; v_call: TRBV18; j_call: TRBJ1-1; cdr3_aa: CASSSSGTMNTEAFF; cdr3_nt: TGTGCCAGCTCAAGTTCAGGGACTATGAACACTGAAGCTTTCTTT
d_call: .; cdr3_length: 15; clone_size: .; v_call: TRBV6-1; j_call: TRBJ1-3; cdr3_aa: CASSDRDSGGNTIYF; cdr3_nt: TGTGCCAGCAGTGACAGAGACTCCGGTGGAAACACCATATATTTT
d_call: TRBD2; cdr3_length: 14; clone_size: .; v_call: TRBV11-2; j_call: TRBJ2-7; cdr3_aa: CASSPGGLTYEQYF; cdr3_nt: TGTGCCAGCAGCCCGGGAGGCCTCACCTACGAGCAGTACTTC
d_call: .; cdr3_length: 14; clone_size: .; v_call: TRBV19; j_call: TRBJ1-5; cdr3_aa: CASSIREGNQPQHF; cdr3_nt: TGTGCCAGTAGTATACGGGAGGGCAATCAGCCCCAGCATTTT
d_call: TRBD2; cdr3_length: 15; clone_size: .; v_call: TRBV27; j_call: TRBJ2-5; cdr3_aa: CASKRTSGGQETQYF; cdr3_nt: TGTGCCAGCAAAAGGACTAGCGGGGGTCAAGAGACCCAGTACTTC
d_call: TRBD1; cdr3_length: 15; clone_size: once; v_call: TRBV27; j_call: TRBJ1-1; cdr3_aa: CASSRPGQGNTEAFF; cdr3_nt: TGTGCCAGCAGTCGTCCGGGACAGGGGAACACTGAAGCTTTCTTT
d_call: .; cdr3_length: 14; clone_size: .; v_call: TRBV9; j_call: TRBJ2-3; cdr3_aa: CASSREPGRDTQYF; cdr3_nt: TGTGCCAGCAGCCGGGAGCCCGGTAGGGATACGCAGTATTTT
d_call: TRBD1; cdr3_length: 14; clone_size: .; v_call: TRBV18; j_call: TRBJ1-6; cdr3_aa: CASSTGQGNSPLHF; cdr3_nt: TGTGCCAGCTCTACGGGACAGGGGAATTCACCCCTCCACTTT